This is a list of T cell receptor beta chains from one sample in a study of T cell repertoires in cytomegalovirus infection. TCRdb analysed the reads with MiXCR anew, one entry per CDR3 protein. The sample consists of 500,000 or so distinct CDR3 sequences, about 15% of them appearing once. Material: CD8+ T cells from PBMCs. The receptors come from a human donor in good health (CMV status not recorded). Some clones in this sample may be carry-over from other donors' samples. Both conserved end residues are part of each CDR3. Each record gives: J gene, V gene, clone size, D gene, CDR3 protein, CDR3 DNA. The D gene is left open where the match is weak. Size is stated for part of the rows, as once, few or many counts, or as a class when the clone is expanded.

TRBJ1-1	TRBV6-6	few	-	CASSYSGRGGTEAFF	TGTGCCAGCAGTTACTCCGGTCGAGGGGGGACTGAAGCTTTCTTT
TRBJ2-7	TRBV7-8	many	-	CASSLRYEQYF	TGTGCCAGCAGCTTAAGATACGAGCAGTACTTC
TRBJ1-2	TRBV29-1	-	TRBD1	CSVDEGQIKANYGYTF	TGCAGCGTTGACGAGGGACAGATAAAAGCTAACTATGGCTACACCTTC
TRBJ2-7	TRBV7-6	many	TRBD1	CASSSGTGMREQYF	TGTGCCAGCAGCTCCGGGACAGGAATGCGCGAGCAGTACTTC
TRBJ1-1	TRBV4-1	many	TRBD1	CASSQEGTENMNTEAFF	TGCGCCAGCAGCCAAGAAGGGACAGAAAACATGAACACTGAAGCTTTCTTT
TRBJ2-3	TRBV27	many	-	CASSLWRARGTDTQYF	TGTGCCAGCAGTTTGTGGAGAGCGAGGGGCACAGATACGCAGTATTTT
TRBJ1-5	TRBV11-2	many	-	CASSAQGGRNQPQHF	TGTGCCAGCAGCGCACAGGGAGGAAGAAATCAGCCCCAGCATTTT
TRBJ2-1	TRBV11-3	many	TRBD1	CASSLRGTGVMDEQFF	TGTGCCAGCAGCTTACGGGGGACAGGGGTTATGGATGAGCAGTTCTTC
TRBJ2-2	TRBV11-1	many	-	CASSFLTGTPPGELFF	TGTGCCAGCAGCTTTCTTACAGGGACTCCCCCCGGGGAGCTGTTTTTT
TRBJ2-1	TRBV20-1	-	TRBD2	CSALKALSGTSGRSEQFF	TGCAGTGCTTTGAAGGCCCTATCCGGGACTAGCGGGAGAAGTGAGCAGTTCTTC
TRBJ1-4	TRBV9	-	-	CASSVGPPPEKLFF	TGTGCCAGCAGCGTAGGTCCCCCACCTGAAAAACTGTTTTTT
TRBJ2-1	TRBV12-3/TRBV12-4	many	TRBD2	CASSSFAGGSYNEQFF	TGTGCCAGCAGTTCGTTTGCGGGAGGCTCCTACAATGAGCAGTTCTTC
TRBJ2-2	TRBV20-1	many	TRBD1	CSAKARDRANTGELFF	TGCAGTGCTAAGGCCCGGGACAGGGCGAACACCGGGGAGCTGTTTTTT
TRBJ2-7	TRBV7-8	many	TRBD1	CASSLGDRGPLPSYEQYF	TGTGCCAGCAGCTTGGGGGACAGGGGGCCGCTACCGTCCTACGAGCAGTACTTC
TRBJ2-7	TRBV14	few	-	CASSHYRTAYEQYF	TGTGCCAGCAGCCACTATCGGACAGCCTACGAGCAGTACTTC
TRBJ1-1	TRBV7-6	many	TRBD1	CASSLAYSSGGRDMNTEAFF	TGTGCCAGCAGCTTAGCGTATAGTTCAGGGGGTAGAGACATGAACACTGAAGCTTTCTTT
TRBJ1-3	TRBV27	few	-	CASSPTGRRETTIYF	TGTGCCAGCAGTCCCACAGGGAGGAGGGAAACCACCATATATTTT
TRBJ2-7	TRBV7-9	few	-	CASSLVLGGNEQYF	TGTGCCAGCAGCTTAGTCCTAGGCGGTAACGAGCAGTACTTC
TRBJ2-1	TRBV15	few	TRBD2	CATSRVGREGLDNEQFF	TGTGCCACCAGCAGAGTCGGGAGGGAGGGCCTCGACAATGAGCAGTTCTTC
TRBJ2-7	TRBV6-5	-	-	CASSLKTGRVYEQYF	TGTGCCAGCAGTTTGAAGACAGGGAGGGTCTACGAGCAGTACTTC
TRBJ2-7	TRBV6-5	many	TRBD1	CASSYQGDDGTGWGGQYF	TGTGCCAGCAGTTACCAAGGAGACGACGGGACAGGGTGGGGGGGGCAGTACTTC
TRBJ2-7	TRBV2	few	TRBD2	CASPRGGEQYF	TGTGCCTCCCCGCGGGGGGGAGAGCAGTACTTC
TRBJ2-3	TRBV27	many	-	CASTLGVTQYF	TGTGCCAGCACCCTTGGTGTTACGCAGTATTTT
TRBJ1-2	TRBV12-3/TRBV12-4	many	-	CASSLVRDGDYGYTF	TGTGCCAGCAGTTTAGTGCGGGACGGAGACTATGGCTACACCTTC
TRBJ2-1	TRBV10-3	many	TRBD1	CAITEDRDSYNEQFF	TGTGCCATCACCGAGGACAGGGATTCATACAATGAGCAGTTCTTC
TRBJ1-1	TRBV28	-	-	CASTEVMNTEAFF	TGTGCCAGCACCGAAGTGATGAACACTGAAGCTTTCTTT
TRBJ1-1	TRBV4-1	many	-	CASSQDESVNTEAFF	TGCGCCAGCAGCCAAGATGAATCGGTAAACACTGAAGCTTTCTTT
TRBJ2-4	TRBV20-1	few	TRBD2	CSAPRTSGNIQYF	TGCAGTGCACCCCGGACTAGCGGTAACATTCAGTACTTC
TRBJ1-2	TRBV4-2	-	-	CASGYIGDNYGYTF	TGTGCCAGCGGCTACATCGGAGATAACTATGGCTACACCTTC
TRBJ2-2	TRBV7-9	many	-	CASSWDVNTGELFF	TGTGCCAGCAGTTGGGACGTGAACACCGGGGAGCTGTTTTTT
TRBJ2-3	TRBV2	few	-	CASSMGPKDTQYF	TGTGCCAGCAGTATGGGGCCCAAAGATACGCAGTATTTT
TRBJ2-3	TRBV7-6	many	TRBD2	CASSLYRVGREATDTQYF	TGTGCCAGCAGCTTATATCGTGTCGGGAGGGAGGCCACAGATACGCAGTATTTT
TRBJ2-3	TRBV15	many	TRBD2	CATRSGGAGDTQYF	TGTGCCACCAGGAGCGGGGGGGCGGGAGATACGCAGTATTTT
TRBJ1-2	TRBV11-3	many	TRBD1	CASSPRQGLANYGYTF	TGTGCCAGCAGCCCCCGACAGGGTTTAGCTAACTATGGCTACACCTTC
TRBJ2-1	TRBV10-3	few	TRBD2	CAIREGLAGDEQFF	TGTGCCATCAGAGAGGGACTAGCGGGAGATGAGCAGTTCTTC
TRBJ2-1	TRBV9	few	TRBD2	CASSVVNSGRDGQFF	TGTGCCAGCAGCGTAGTGAATAGCGGGAGGGACGGACAGTTCTTC
TRBJ1-1	TRBV12-3/TRBV12-4	-	-	CASSFFGVGNTEAFF	TGTGCCAGCAGTTTCTTCGGCGTCGGGAACACTGAAGCTTTCTTT
TRBJ2-7	TRBV20-1	-	-	CSARDSWSDTYEQYF	TGCAGTGCTAGAGATAGTTGGAGCGATACCTACGAGCAGTACTTC
TRBJ2-3	TRBV29-1	-	TRBD2	CSVDHRDYIKGDTQYF	TGCAGCGTTGATCACCGGGACTACATAAAAGGGGATACGCAGTATTTT
TRBJ2-1	TRBV6-5	-	TRBD2	CASSYSTSGMYNEQFF	TGTGCCAGCAGTTACTCGACTAGCGGGATGTACAATGAGCAGTTCTTC
TRBJ1-2	TRBV19	many	-	CASSIGTFYGYTF	TGTGCCAGTAGTATCGGGACCTTCTATGGCTACACCTTC
TRBJ2-1	TRBV27	few	TRBD2	CASSFSGGGKYNEQFF	TGTGCCAGCAGTTTCTCTGGCGGGGGAAAGTACAATGAGCAGTTCTTC
TRBJ2-3	TRBV12-3/TRBV12-4	many	TRBD2	CASSLGLAGALGSTDTQYF	TGTGCCAGCAGTTTAGGGCTAGCGGGGGCCCTAGGAAGCACAGATACGCAGTATTTT
TRBJ2-1	TRBV3-1	-	-	CASSQRQRPNEQFF	TGTGCCAGCAGCCAAAGACAGCGACCGAATGAGCAGTTCTTC
TRBJ2-7	TRBV20-1	-	-	CSASQGSSYEQYF	TGCAGTGCTAGTCAGGGCAGCTCCTACGAGCAGTACTTC
TRBJ2-7	TRBV30	-	-	CAWSVEGYSYEQYF	TGTGCCTGGAGTGTGGAGGGATATAGCTACGAGCAGTACTTC
TRBJ1-4	TRBV7-9	-	-	CASSLVEGTNEKLFF	TGTGCCAGCAGCTTAGTGGAGGGAACTAATGAAAAACTGTTTTTT
TRBJ2-7	TRBV7-9	few	TRBD2	CASSPLGGDEQYF	TGTGCCAGCAGCCCCCTTGGGGGGGACGAGCAGTACTTC
TRBJ1-1	TRBV28	-	TRBD1	CASSPTGGRKTEAFF	TGTGCCAGCAGCCCTACAGGGGGCAGGAAGACTGAAGCTTTCTTT
TRBJ1-2	TRBV27	-	-	CASRTGSHGYTF	TGTGCCAGCAGAACAGGGAGTCATGGCTACACCTTC
TRBJ1-5	TRBV19	-	-	CASSIGHEGHQPQHF	TGTGCCAGTAGTATTGGGCATGAGGGCCATCAGCCCCAGCATTTT
TRBJ1-3	TRBV10-2	few	TRBD1	CASGTGSSGNTIYF	TGCGCCAGCGGGACAGGGAGCTCTGGAAACACCATATATTTT
TRBJ2-1	TRBV11-1	many	-	CASSYTYGTGSHGPPIEQFF	TGTGCCAGCAGCTACACCTATGGGACTGGATCCCACGGTCCCCCAATTGAGCAGTTCTTC
TRBJ1-4	TRBV11-2	many	-	CASSLRDARNEKLFF	TGTGCCAGCAGCTTACGCGATGCACGTAATGAAAAACTGTTTTTT
TRBJ1-4	TRBV6-6	-	-	CASSYSLKTGGREKLFF	TGTGCCAGCAGTTACTCGTTAAAAACGGGGGGCCGGGAAAAACTGTTTTTT
TRBJ2-3	TRBV7-2	many	TRBD2	CASSLGLAASTDTQYF	TGTGCCAGCAGCTTGGGACTAGCAGCTAGCACAGATACGCAGTATTTT
TRBJ2-7	TRBV5-1	few	TRBD1	CASSSSMGETGAEQYF	TGCGCCAGCAGCTCCTCCATGGGGGAGACAGGGGCAGAGCAGTACTTC